This T cell receptor beta chain appears in the sequencing data of a study of OX40 agonist ivuxolimab in advanced cancers. Profiling relied on immunoSEQ multiplex PCR, and the TCRdb table lists in-frame clones only, not all of them. The data contain 70,000 to 90,000 clones, about 88% of them singletons. As for this clone: Its specificity is not known.

Whole-study results and caveats: Expanded clones tended on average to be more numerous among CD8+ T cells than CD4+. Low normalized clonal expansion also occurred in some nonresponding patients.

This specimen consisted of CD4+ or CD8+ T cells sorted from blood, obtained in a trial of the OX40 agonist ivuxolimab. The source is an adult with an advanced solid tumor such as melanoma, head and neck, liver or kidney cancer.

The CDR3 bases are TGTGCCAGCAGCCCCCCAAGGACAGGGGGCTCCTACGAGCAGTACTTC. Translating gives CASSPPRTGGSYEQYF. V gene TRBV7-9 combines with J gene TRBJ2-7, with TRBD1 matching over 10 bases. Trimming cost V 5 bases and J 0 bases; bases outside gene matches: 7. The germline CDR1 and CDR2 sequences are SEHNR and FQNEAQ (reference sequence). The CDR3 consists of 16 residues.